This is a list of T cell receptor beta chains from one sample in a study of cytomegalovirus exposure and HLA in healthy donors. The data were produced by immunoSEQ multiplex PCR, yet TCRdb's version contains in-frame clones alone and is incomplete. The data contain more than 300,000 clones, about nine tenths of them singletons. Sequencing was carried out using PBMCs. Every receptor here comes from a young woman in good health and CMV-seronegative. Both conserved end residues are part of each CDR3. A D gene is named only where the DNA matches it firmly. Clone sizes are given selectively: once, few, many, or a class where the clone is expanded.

>TRBV14|TRBJ2-1|NA|NA
CASSRRGGYNEQFF
TGTGCCAGCAGCCGCCGTGGCGGCTACAATGAGCAGTTCTTC
>TRBV29-1|TRBJ2-3|NA|NA
CSLWSRYTDTQYF
TGCAGCCTTTGGTCCCGCTACACAGATACGCAGTATTTT
>TRBV5-1|TRBJ2-3|NA|NA
CASSQGLLGADTQYF
TGCGCCAGCAGCCAGGGACTTCTGGGCGCAGATACGCAGTATTTT
>TRBV28|TRBJ2-1|TRBD2|NA
CASSLVGASGRGNEQFF
TGTGCCAGCAGTTTAGTAGGGGCTAGCGGGAGAGGAAATGAGCAGTTCTTC
>TRBV7-2|TRBJ1-2|TRBD1|NA
CASSLTGTVYGYTF
TGTGCCAGCAGCCTTACCGGGACAGTATATGGCTACACCTTC
>TRBV28|TRBJ1-5|NA|NA
CASSLNRQSNQPQHF
TGTGCCAGCAGTTTAAACAGACAGTCCAATCAGCCCCAGCATTTT
>TRBV28|TRBJ2-7|NA|NA
CASTYRAASYEQYF
TGTGCCAGCACCTACAGGGCGGCGTCCTACGAGCAGTACTTC
>TRBV9|TRBJ1-1|NA|NA
CASSVRADTEAFF
TGTGCCAGCAGCGTCAGGGCGGACACTGAAGCTTTCTTT
>TRBV7-2|TRBJ2-7|TRBD1|NA
CASSQGTGTEQYF
TGTGCCAGCAGCCAAGGGACAGGGACCGAGCAGTACTTC
>TRBV7-9|TRBJ2-1|TRBD2|NA
CASSTQPGLAGGGYNEQFF
TGTGCCAGCAGCACCCAACCTGGACTAGCGGGAGGAGGGTACAATGAGCAGTTCTTC
>TRBV7-9|TRBJ2-7|NA|NA
CASSLNGLPYEQYF
TGTGCCAGCAGCTTAAATGGACTCCCCTACGAGCAGTACTTC
>TRBV4-1|TRBJ1-5|NA|once
CASTQGRAANQPQHF
TGCGCCAGCACCCAGGGGAGGGCAGCGAATCAGCCCCAGCATTTT
>TRBV7-3|TRBJ2-3|TRBD2|once
CASSLMRLAGVADTQYF
TGTGCCAGCAGCTTAATGCGCCTAGCGGGAGTGGCAGATACGCAGTATTTT
>TRBV5-1|TRBJ2-1|TRBD2|once
CASSLGTSGSPSHNEQFF
TGCGCCAGCAGCTTGGGGACTAGCGGTTCCCCCTCCCACAATGAGCAGTTCTTC
>TRBV6-5|TRBJ2-5|TRBD2|NA
CASSSSGRVRETQYF
TGTGCCAGCAGTTCAAGCGGGAGAGTCCGGGAGACCCAGTACTTC
>TRBV7-9|TRBJ2-1|TRBD2|NA
CASSLTVAGELGDEQFF
TGTGCCAGCAGCTTAACGGTCGCGGGAGAACTCGGCGATGAGCAGTTCTTC
>TRBV7-2|TRBJ2-7|TRBD2|NA
CASSLVAGARDEQYF
TGTGCCAGCAGCTTAGTAGCGGGAGCGAGGGACGAGCAGTACTTC
>TRBV7-9|TRBJ2-7|TRBD1|NA
CASSLAPGQGADEQYF
TGTGCCAGCAGCTTAGCTCCGGGACAGGGAGCGGACGAGCAGTACTTC
>TRBV27|TRBJ2-5|TRBD2|NA
CASRGLAGETQYF
TGTGCCAGCAGAGGACTAGCGGGAGAGACCCAGTACTTC
>TRBV15|TRBJ1-4|TRBD1|NA
CATSRLRTGTGNEKLFF
TGTGCCACCAGCAGGCTCAGAACCGGGACAGGGAATGAAAAACTGTTTTTT
>TRBV6-5|TRBJ2-1|TRBD2|NA
CASSPQRETYNEQFF
TGTGCCAGCAGTCCACAGCGGGAGACTTACAATGAGCAGTTCTTC
>TRBV6-5|TRBJ2-6|NA|NA
CATLPGFGANVLTF
TGTGCCACACTCCCAGGGTTCGGGGCCAACGTCCTGACTTTC
>TRBV6-1|TRBJ2-7|TRBD1|once
CASSNDGTGIHEQYF
TGTGCCAGCAGTAACGACGGGACAGGGATCCACGAGCAGTACTTC
>TRBV27|TRBJ1-1|NA|NA
CASKEGYGAEAFF
TGTGCCAGCAAGGAGGGGTATGGGGCTGAAGCTTTCTTT
>TRBV5-1|TRBJ1-3|TRBD1|NA
CASSTQPGTAGNTIYF
TGCGCCAGCAGCACACAGCCCGGGACAGCTGGAAACACCATATATTTT
>TRBV2|TRBJ2-7|TRBD1|NA
CATTRDRGLYEQYF
TGTGCCACAACACGGGACAGGGGACTCTACGAGCAGTACTTC
>TRBV6-1|TRBJ1-4|NA|NA
CASSEEVLGSEKLFF
TGTGCCAGCAGTGAAGAGGTCTTGGGGAGTGAAAAACTGTTTTTT
>TRBV15|TRBJ2-5|TRBD2|NA
CATSTGGVETQYF
TGTGCCACCAGCACGGGAGGGGTAGAGACCCAGTACTTC
>TRBV7-2|TRBJ2-7|TRBD2|NA
CASSPVGSGSYEQYF
TGTGCCAGCAGCCCCGTTGGTAGCGGGAGTTACGAGCAGTACTTC
>TRBV28|TRBJ2-2|NA|NA
CASGAGTHTGELFF
TGTGCCAGCGGGGCCGGGACTCACACCGGGGAGCTGTTTTTT
>TRBV7-3|TRBJ2-7|NA|NA
CASSLRPDSSYEQYF
TGTGCCAGCAGCTTAAGACCGGACAGCTCCTACGAGCAGTACTTC
>TRBV6-5|TRBJ1-1|TRBD1|NA
CARTPGQMNTEAFF
TGTGCCAGAACCCCGGGACAGATGAACACTGAAGCTTTCTTT
>TRBV7-2|TRBJ2-1|NA|NA
CATTAGSLGYNEQFF
TGTGCCACCACGGCGGGGTCCCTTGGATACAATGAGCAGTTCTTC
>TRBV13|TRBJ2-7|TRBD2|few
CASSLGSGGAYEQYF
TGTGCCAGCAGCTTAGGAAGCGGGGGGGCCTACGAGCAGTACTTC
>TRBV6-6|TRBJ2-1|TRBD1|NA
CASSLRTGWNEQFF
TGTGCCAGCAGTCTTCGGACAGGATGGAATGAGCAGTTCTTC
>TRBV6-5|TRBJ2-5|NA|NA
CASSRGRGSETQYF
TGTGCCAGCAGTCGCGGTCGAGGCTCAGAGACCCAGTACTTC